A selection of T cell receptor beta chains follows, all from one sample in a study of T-cell memory formation after mild COVID-19. One entry per CDR3 protein results from TCRdb running MiXCR on the 5' RACE reads. Counted here are fewer than 200,000 distinct CDR3 sequences, about 22% occurring once; the ten biggest clones make up 23%. The sequenced material came from PBMCs or a T cell subset sorted from them (not recorded which). The receptor source for this set is an adult woman who had mild COVID-19 (a few samples of this study predate the infection). Cell type and time point are not known. Both conserved end residues are part of each CDR3. The D gene is left open where the match is weak. Clone size, where shown, is once, few, many, or a class for clones that have expanded.

>-|14|TRBV12-3/TRBV12-4|few|TRBJ2-7
CASSFDVFPPEQYF
TGTGCCAGCAGTTTTGACGTGTTCCCTCCCGAGCAGTACTTC
>-|17|TRBV27|few|TRBJ1-2
CASSTVGGQSWLYGYTF
TGTGCCAGCAGTACAGTAGGGGGGCAGAGCTGGCTTTATGGCTACACCTTC
>-|16|TRBV14|-|TRBJ1-2
CASSCRGLEIGYGYTF
TGTGCCAGCAGCTGCCGGGGATTGGAAATTGGCTATGGCTACACCTTC
>TRBD1|10|TRBV7-9|-|TRBJ2-5
CASSPGGYLF
TGTGCCAGCAGCCCAGGGGGATACCTGTTC
>-|12|TRBV25-1|-|TRBJ2-1
CASRGALNEQFF
TGTGCCAGCCGGGGAGCCCTAAATGAGCAGTTCTTC
>TRBD1|17|TRBV2|few|TRBJ2-3
CASSAPGQETSTDTQYF
TGTGCCAGCAGCGCACCGGGACAGGAAACTAGCACAGATACGCAGTATTTT
>TRBD1|12|TRBV25-1|few|TRBJ2-2
CASDRGSGELFF
TGTGCCAGCGACAGGGGGTCCGGGGAGCTGTTTTTT
>TRBD1|16|TRBV9|-|TRBJ2-5
CASSVADTQGWKTQYF
TGTGCCAGCAGCGTAGCGGATACACAGGGGTGGAAGACCCAGTACTTC
>TRBD1|14|TRBV9|few|TRBJ1-1
CASSPWTGGSEAFF
TGTGCCAGCAGCCCCTGGACAGGGGGATCTGAAGCTTTCTTT
>-|14|TRBV6-5|-|TRBJ1-1
CASSPLTGNTEAFF
TGTGCCAGCAGCCCCCTGACAGGGAACACTGAAGCTTTCTTT
>TRBD1|14|TRBV4-1|few|TRBJ1-1
CASSHQQGALEAFF
TGCGCCAGCAGCCACCAACAGGGGGCCCTTGAAGCTTTCTTT
>-|14|TRBV10-3|-|TRBJ2-7
CAISGGREAYEQYF
TGTGCCATCAGTGGGGGACGAGAAGCCTACGAGCAGTACTTC
>TRBD1|14|TRBV12-3/TRBV12-4|many|TRBJ2-2
CASSKGQTTGELFF
TGTGCCAGCAGCAAGGGACAGACCACCGGGGAGCTGTTTTTT
>-|15|TRBV9|-|TRBJ2-7
CASSVGDGETYEQYF
TGTGCCAGCAGCGTAGGCGACGGGGAAACCTACGAGCAGTACTTC
>-|17|TRBV12-3/TRBV12-4|-|TRBJ2-7
CASRLATADSTLVEQYF
TGTGCCAGCAGGTTAGCCACGGCCGATAGTACCCTTGTCGAGCAGTACTTC
>TRBD1|14|TRBV6-5|-|TRBJ1-5
CASRDRAIDQPQHF
TGTGCCAGCAGGGACAGGGCAATTGATCAGCCCCAGCATTTT
>-|15|TRBV9|-|TRBJ2-3
CASSVMASPTDTQYF
TGTGCCAGCAGCGTGATGGCTAGCCCCACAGATACGCAGTATTTT
>TRBD1|15|TRBV6-2/TRBV6-3|-|TRBJ1-1
CASSRGQGQDTEAFF
TGTGCCAGCAGTCGTGGACAGGGGCAGGACACTGAAGCTTTCTTT
>TRBD1|14|TRBV20-1|few|TRBJ1-1
CSARDGTGGTEAFF
TGCAGTGCTAGAGACGGGACAGGGGGAACTGAAGCTTTCTTT
>-|16|TRBV6-5|-|TRBJ2-5
CASSYSVGTAMVTQYF
TGTGCCAGCAGTTACTCGGTGGGCACGGCAATGGTGACCCAGTACTTC
>-|14|TRBV7-9|few|TRBJ2-3
CASSLFTVTDTQYF
TGTGCCAGCAGCTTATTTACAGTCACAGATACGCAGTATTTT
>-|13|TRBV6-2/TRBV6-3|few|TRBJ1-1
CASNTAPDTEAFF
TGTGCCAGCAATACGGCCCCGGACACTGAAGCTTTCTTT
>-|13|TRBV2|-|TRBJ2-1
CASSVRGYNEQFF
TGTGCCAGCAGTGTTCGGGGTTACAATGAGCAGTTCTTC
>-|11|TRBV25-1|-|TRBJ2-1
CASSDASEQFF
TGTGCCAGCAGTGATGCGTCGGAGCAGTTCTTC
>-|12|TRBV24-1|-|TRBJ1-1
CATEDGNTEAFF
TGTGCCACCGAGGACGGAAACACTGAAGCTTTCTTT
>-|14|TRBV11-2|few|TRBJ2-1
CASSLGDGVYEQFF
TGTGCCAGCAGCTTAGGGGACGGAGTCTATGAGCAGTTCTTC
>TRBD2|15|TRBV6-5|-|TRBJ2-3
CDSSYGLAGADTQYF
TGTGACAGCAGTTACGGTTTAGCGGGAGCAGATACGCAGTATTTT
>-|12|TRBV7-2|few|TRBJ2-7
CASSSTEYEQYF
TGTGCCAGCAGCTCGACAGAATACGAGCAGTACTTC
>-|13|TRBV7-9|few|TRBJ2-5
CASRTANQETQYF
TGTGCCAGCAGAACAGCAAACCAAGAGACCCAGTACTTC
>TRBD2|12|TRBV20-1|-|TRBJ2-1
CSATRGGSEQFF
TGCAGTGCTACCCGGGGGGGGAGTGAGCAGTTCTTC
>-|13|TRBV27|-|TRBJ1-6
CASSIAGNSPLHF
TGTGCCAGCAGTATAGCGGGTAATTCACCCCTCCACTTT
>-|15|TRBV6-2/TRBV6-3|-|TRBJ2-7
CASSYMAEHSYEQYF
TGTGCCAGCAGTTACATGGCGGAGCACTCCTACGAGCAGTACTTC
>TRBD2|14|TRBV5-4|-|TRBJ2-2
CARSSGTNSGELFF
TGTGCCAGAAGTTCCGGGACTAACTCCGGGGAGCTGTTTTTT
>-|13|TRBV7-8|-|TRBJ2-3
CASGGGPPDTQYF
TGTGCCAGCGGCGGGGGCCCTCCGGATACGCAGTATTTT
>-|19|TRBV7-6|few|TRBJ2-5
CASSLGPNGASQGLETQYF
TGTGCCAGCAGCTTAGGCCCGAACGGGGCTAGTCAGGGTTTAGAGACCCAGTACTTC
>-|16|TRBV6-4|many|TRBJ2-2
CASSEDRGKNTGELFF
TGTGCCAGCAGCGAGGACCGCGGCAAGAACACCGGGGAGCTGTTTTTT
>TRBD2|17|TRBV6-4|-|TRBJ2-1
CASSAAASGSGYNEQFF
TGTGCCAGCAGTGCCGCGGCTAGCGGGAGCGGGTACAATGAGCAGTTCTTC
>-|12|TRBV3-1|-|TRBJ2-5
CASSPTRDRQYF
TGTGCCAGCAGCCCTACGAGGGACCGGCAGTACTTC
>TRBD2|12|TRBV27|few|TRBJ2-5
CASKGLAETQYF
TGTGCCAGCAAAGGACTAGCAGAGACCCAGTACTTC
>TRBD2|16|TRBV12-3/TRBV12-4|-|TRBJ2-2
CASSPRTSGVDGELFF
TGTGCCAGCAGCCCAAGGACTAGCGGGGTCGACGGGGAGCTGTTTTTT
>-|13|TRBV2|few|TRBJ2-1
CASSEEVSLEQFF
TGTGCCAGCAGTGAGGAGGTCAGCTTGGAGCAGTTCTTC
>-|13|TRBV2|few|TRBJ2-7
CASEDSVSYEQYF
TGTGCCAGCGAGGACAGTGTATCCTACGAGCAGTACTTC
>-|14|TRBV2|-|TRBJ2-3
CASVAETSTDTQYF
TGTGCCAGCGTGGCGGAAACTAGCACAGATACGCAGTATTTT
>-|12|TRBV6-5|-|TRBJ2-2
CASSPQGGELFF
TGTGCCAGCAGCCCACAGGGCGGGGAGCTGTTTTTT
>TRBD2|15|TRBV29-1|-|TRBJ2-2
CSVEEAGEGTGELFF
TGCAGCGTTGAAGAGGCGGGAGAAGGGACCGGGGAGCTGTTTTTT
>TRBD2|17|TRBV5-4|-|TRBJ2-1
CASSTPLLTSGYGEQFF
TGTGCCAGCAGCACACCCCTTTTGACTAGCGGGTACGGGGAGCAGTTCTTC
>TRBD2|20|TRBV7-2|few|TRBJ2-6
CASSPGTSGALSSGANVLTF
TGTGCCAGCAGCCCCGGGACTAGCGGGGCCCTATCCTCTGGGGCCAACGTCCTGACTTTC